The 10 T cell receptor beta chains reported below all come from one sample, sequenced in a study of T cells expressing NK-cell markers. Using the 5' RACE reads, TCRdb records one entry per CDR3 protein without DNA. The sample includes about 440,000 distinct CDR3 sequences. Sequenced material: blood T cells: a sorted CD56 or NKG2C T cell subset, CD4+ or CD8+ T cells, or bulk PBMC T cells (not recorded which). The receptor source for this set is a woman aged 18-70 years in good health.

The V call is TRBV12-3 or TRBV12-4, the J call TRBJ2-5; TCRdb designates TRBD1, a call that cannot be tested without DNA. The CDR3 contains 13 residues. The CDR3: CASSLTGRETQYF.

The chain recombines TRBV6-5 with TRBJ1-1; TCRdb's assignment of TRBD1 cannot be checked, as there is no DNA. Looked up from germline, CDR1 is MNHEY and CDR2 is SVGAGI. The CDR3 is made up of 17 amino acids. The CDR3 spells CASSYMDRAGSNTEAFF.

This chain connects TRBV20-1 to TRBJ2-3; the D call of TRBD2 rests on TCRdb alone, since no DNA is present to check it. From germline, CDR1 is DFQATT and CDR2 SNEGSKA (reference sequence). The CDR3 is 17 amino acids. The CDR3 is CSARGPAWKTGTDTQYF.

V is TRBV5-4 and J is TRBJ2-3; TCRdb's D gene call, TRBD2, goes unchecked for lack of DNA. The CDR3 contains 16 residues. Per the germline V gene, CDR1 is SGHNT and CDR2 is YYREEE (reference sequence). This CDR3 is CASSLGGSGVSDTQYF.

V usage is TRBV28 and J usage is TRBJ2-1; there is no DNA to check the TCRdb D call of TRBD2. Germline assignment: CDR1 MDHEN and CDR2 SYDVKM. The CDR3 extends over 16 amino acids. CDR3 sequence reads: CASSLSLAGEYNEQFF. The entire variable domain, with the rest obtained from reference TRBV28 and TRBJ2-1, is as follows: DVKVTQSSRYLVKRTGEKVFLECVQDMDHENMFWYRQDPGLGLRLIYFSYDVKMKEKGDIPEGYSVSREKKERFSLILESASTNQTSMYLCASSLSLAGEYNEQFFGPGTRLTVL.

The V call is TRBV7-9, the J call TRBJ2-6; TCRdb's assignment of TRBD1 cannot be checked, as there is no DNA. CDR3 length: 16 amino acids. Germline V gene lookup returns CDR1 SEHNR and CDR2 FQNEAQ (reference sequence). Here the CDR3 reads CASSLTGGTGANVLTF.

This chain joins TRBV20-1 and TRBJ2-7; without DNA, the TCRdb call of TRBD2 cannot be checked. The CDR3 runs 17 residues. The V gene's germline CDR1 is DFQATT and CDR2 SNEGSKA (reference sequence). CDR3 amino acids: CSASPHLGELNSYEQYF.

The rearrangement links TRBV6-1 to TRBJ2-1; TCRdb picks TRBD1, but there is no DNA to check that call. The CDR3 covers 13 residues. Germline V lookup: CDR1 MNHNS, CDR2 SASEGT. The CDR3 sequence: CASTGTNYNEQFF.

The chain uses TRBV10-3 and TRBJ2-1; without DNA, the TCRdb call of TRBD2 cannot be checked. The germline V gene encodes CDR1 ENHRY and CDR2 SYGVKD. This CDR3 has 15 residues. CDR3 in amino acids: CAISDRTSGRGEQFF.

The rearrangement uses TRBV9 and TRBJ2-3; the TCRdb D gene call, TRBD1, has no DNA to confirm it. Germline V gene sequence: CDR1 SGDLS, CDR2 YYNGEE. CDR3 size: 14 residues. CDR3 residues: CASSRGQGVRTQYF.